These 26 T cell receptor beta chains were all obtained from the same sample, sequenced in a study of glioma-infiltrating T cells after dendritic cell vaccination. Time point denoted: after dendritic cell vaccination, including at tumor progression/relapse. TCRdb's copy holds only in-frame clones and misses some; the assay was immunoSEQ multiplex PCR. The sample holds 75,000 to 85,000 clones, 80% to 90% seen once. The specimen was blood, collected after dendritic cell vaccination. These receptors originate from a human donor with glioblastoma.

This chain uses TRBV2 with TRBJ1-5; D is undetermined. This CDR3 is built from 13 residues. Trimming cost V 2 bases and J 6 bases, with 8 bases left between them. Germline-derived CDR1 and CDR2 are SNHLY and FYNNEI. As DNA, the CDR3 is TGTGCCAGCAGTGAACTCCGGGGTCAGCCCCAGCATTTT. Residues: CASSELRGQPQHF.

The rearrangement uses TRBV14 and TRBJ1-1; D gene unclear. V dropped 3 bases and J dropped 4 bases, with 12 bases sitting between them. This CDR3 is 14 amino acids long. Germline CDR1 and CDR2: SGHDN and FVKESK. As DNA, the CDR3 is TGTGCCAGCAGCCACCGCGGGCGGGCCACTGAAGCTTTCTTT. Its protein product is CASSHRGRATEAFF.

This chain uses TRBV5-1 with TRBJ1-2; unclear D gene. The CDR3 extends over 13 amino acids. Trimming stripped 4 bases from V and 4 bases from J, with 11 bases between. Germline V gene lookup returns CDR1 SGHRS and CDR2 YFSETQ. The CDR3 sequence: CASSPDNAYGYTF. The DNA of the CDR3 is TGCGCCAGCAGCCCCGACAATGCCTATGGCTACACCTTC. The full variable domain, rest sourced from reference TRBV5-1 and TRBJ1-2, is KAGVTQTPRYLIKTRGQQVTLSCSPISGHRSVSWYQQTPGQGLQFLFEYFSETQRNKGNFPGRFSGRQFSNSRSEMNVSTLELGDSALYLCASSPDNAYGYTFGSGTRLTVV.

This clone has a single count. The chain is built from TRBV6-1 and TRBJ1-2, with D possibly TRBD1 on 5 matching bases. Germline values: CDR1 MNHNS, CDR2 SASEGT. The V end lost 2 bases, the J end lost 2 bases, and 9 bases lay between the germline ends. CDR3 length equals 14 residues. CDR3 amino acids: CASSEISGNYGYTF. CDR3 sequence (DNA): TGTGCCAGCAGTGAAATCTCAGGGAACTATGGCTACACCTTC.

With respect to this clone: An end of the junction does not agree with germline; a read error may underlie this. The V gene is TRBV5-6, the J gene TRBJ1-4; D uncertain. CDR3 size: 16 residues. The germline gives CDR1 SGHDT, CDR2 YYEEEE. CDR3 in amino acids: CASSSLESPTNEKLFF. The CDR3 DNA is TGTGCCAGCAGCTCCCTCGAATCGCCAACTAATGAAAAACTGTTTTTC.

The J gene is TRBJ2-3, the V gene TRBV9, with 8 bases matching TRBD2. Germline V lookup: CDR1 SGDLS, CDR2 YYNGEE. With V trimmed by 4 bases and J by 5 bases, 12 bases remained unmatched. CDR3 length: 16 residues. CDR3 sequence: CASSPSGGGIVDTQYF. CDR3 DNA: TGTGCCAGCAGCCCCTCGGGCGGGGGGATTGTAGATACGCAGTATTTT.

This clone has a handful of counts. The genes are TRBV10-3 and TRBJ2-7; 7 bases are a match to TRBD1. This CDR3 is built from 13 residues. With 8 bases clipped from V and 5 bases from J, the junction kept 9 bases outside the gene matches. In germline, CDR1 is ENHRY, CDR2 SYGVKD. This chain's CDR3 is CAIRATGIDEQYF. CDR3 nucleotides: TGTGCCATCCGAGCGACAGGGATCGACGAGCAGTACTTC.

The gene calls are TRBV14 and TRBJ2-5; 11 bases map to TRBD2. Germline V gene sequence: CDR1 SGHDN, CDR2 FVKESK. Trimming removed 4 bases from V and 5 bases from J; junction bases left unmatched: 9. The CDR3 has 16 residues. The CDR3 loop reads CASSRLAGGRRETQYF. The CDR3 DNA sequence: TGTGCCAGCAGCCGTCTAGCGGGAGGCAGGCGGGAGACCCAGTACTTC.

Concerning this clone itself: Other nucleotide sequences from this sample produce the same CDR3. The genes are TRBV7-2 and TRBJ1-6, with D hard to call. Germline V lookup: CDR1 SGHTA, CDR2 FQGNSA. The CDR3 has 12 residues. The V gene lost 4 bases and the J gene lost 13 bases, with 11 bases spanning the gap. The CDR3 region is CASSSGFSPLHF. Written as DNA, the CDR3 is TGTGCCAGCAGCTCAGGTTTTTCCCCCCTCCACTTT.

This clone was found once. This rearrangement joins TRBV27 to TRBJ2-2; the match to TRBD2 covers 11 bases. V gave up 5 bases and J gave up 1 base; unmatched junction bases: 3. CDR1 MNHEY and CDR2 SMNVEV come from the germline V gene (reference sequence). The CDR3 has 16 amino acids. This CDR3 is CASSPLAGGNTGELFF. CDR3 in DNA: TGTGCCAGCAGTCCGCTAGCGGGAGGGAACACCGGGGAGCTGTTTTTT.

As DNA, the CDR3 is TGTGCCAGCAGCTTAGGGAGTTTGACCTACGAGCAGTACTTC. Its protein product is CASSLGSLTYEQYF. The V and J genes are TRBV7-9 and TRBJ2-7; D remains unclear. The CDR3 covers 14 residues. Germline V gene data show CDR1 as SEHNR and CDR2 as FQNEAQ (reference sequence). V gave up 1 base and J gave up 2 bases, with 9 bases separating them.

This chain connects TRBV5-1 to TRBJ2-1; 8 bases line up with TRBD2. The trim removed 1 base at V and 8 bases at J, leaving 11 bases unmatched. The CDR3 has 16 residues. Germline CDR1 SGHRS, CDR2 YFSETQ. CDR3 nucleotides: TGCGCCAGCAGCTTGCCCCCCGGGCGGGGGGTCGATGAGCAGTTCTTC. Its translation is CASSLPPGRGVDEQFF.

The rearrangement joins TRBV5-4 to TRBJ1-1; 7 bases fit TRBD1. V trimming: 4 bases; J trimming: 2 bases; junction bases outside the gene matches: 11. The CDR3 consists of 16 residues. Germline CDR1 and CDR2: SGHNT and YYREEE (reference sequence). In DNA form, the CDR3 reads TGTGCCAGCAGCCCAATGACAGGGACGGGAAACACTGAAGCTTTCTTT. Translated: CASSPMTGTGNTEAFF.

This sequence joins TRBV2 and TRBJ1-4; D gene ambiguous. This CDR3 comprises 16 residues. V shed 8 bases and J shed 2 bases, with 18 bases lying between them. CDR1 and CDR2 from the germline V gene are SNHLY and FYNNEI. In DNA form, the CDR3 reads TGTGCCAGCTTGACCGGGCCCCCGGGGACTAATGAAAAACTGTTTTTT. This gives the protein CASLTGPPGTNEKLFF. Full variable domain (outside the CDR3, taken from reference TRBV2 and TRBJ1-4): EPEVTQTPSHQVTQMGQEVILRCVPISNHLYFYWYRQILGQKVEFLVSFYNNEISEKSEIFDDQFSVERPDGSNFTLKIRSTKLEDSAMYFCASLTGPPGTNEKLFFGSGTQLSVL.

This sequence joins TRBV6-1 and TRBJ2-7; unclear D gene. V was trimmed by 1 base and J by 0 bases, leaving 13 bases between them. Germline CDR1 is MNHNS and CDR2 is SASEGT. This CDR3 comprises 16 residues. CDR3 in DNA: TGTGCCAGCAGTGAAGGGTTAGACTTCTCCTCCTACGAGCAGTACTTC. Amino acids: CASSEGLDFSSYEQYF.

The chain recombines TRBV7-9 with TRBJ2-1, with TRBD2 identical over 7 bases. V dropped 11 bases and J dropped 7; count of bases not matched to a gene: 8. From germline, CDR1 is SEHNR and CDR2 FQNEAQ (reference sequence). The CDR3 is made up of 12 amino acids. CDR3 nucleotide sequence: TGTGCCCTTCCGAGCGGGATAAATGAGCAGTTCTTC. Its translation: CALPSGINEQFF.

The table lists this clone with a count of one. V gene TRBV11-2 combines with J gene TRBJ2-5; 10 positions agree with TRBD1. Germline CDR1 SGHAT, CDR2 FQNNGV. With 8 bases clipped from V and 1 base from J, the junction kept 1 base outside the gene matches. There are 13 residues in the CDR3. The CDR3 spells CASGDRGQETQYF. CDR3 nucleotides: TGTGCCAGCGGGGACAGGGGCCAAGAGACCCAGTACTTC.

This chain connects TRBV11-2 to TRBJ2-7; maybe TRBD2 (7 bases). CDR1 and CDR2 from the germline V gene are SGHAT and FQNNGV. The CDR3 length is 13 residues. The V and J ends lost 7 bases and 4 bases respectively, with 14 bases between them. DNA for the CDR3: TGTGCCAGCACTGGGGAGGGGGTTTACGAGCAGTACTTC. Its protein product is CASTGEGVYEQYF.

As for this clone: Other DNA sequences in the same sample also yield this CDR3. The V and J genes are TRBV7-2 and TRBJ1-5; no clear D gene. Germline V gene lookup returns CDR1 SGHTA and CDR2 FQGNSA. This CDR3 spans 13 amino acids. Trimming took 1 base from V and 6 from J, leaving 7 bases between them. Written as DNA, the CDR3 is TGTGCCAGCAGCTTAGAGGGAGGTCAGCCCCAGCATTTT. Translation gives CASSLEGGQPQHF.

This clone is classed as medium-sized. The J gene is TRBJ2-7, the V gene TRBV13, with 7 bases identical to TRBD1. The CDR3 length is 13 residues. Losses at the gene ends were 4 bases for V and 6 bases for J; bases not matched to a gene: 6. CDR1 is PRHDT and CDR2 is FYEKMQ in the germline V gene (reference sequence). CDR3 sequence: CASSSRQGGEQYF. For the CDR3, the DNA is TGTGCCAGCAGCTCAAGACAGGGTGGCGAGCAGTACTTC.

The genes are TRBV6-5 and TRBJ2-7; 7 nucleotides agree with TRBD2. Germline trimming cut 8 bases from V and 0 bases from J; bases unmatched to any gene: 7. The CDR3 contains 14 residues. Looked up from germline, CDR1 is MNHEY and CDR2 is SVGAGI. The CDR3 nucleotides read TGTGCCAGCGGCCGGGGGGTCAGCTCCTACGAGCAGTACTTC. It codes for CASGRGVSSYEQYF.

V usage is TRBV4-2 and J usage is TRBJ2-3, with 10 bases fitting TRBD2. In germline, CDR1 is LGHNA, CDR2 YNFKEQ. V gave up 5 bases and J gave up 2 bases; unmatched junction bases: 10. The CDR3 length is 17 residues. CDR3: CASSTGRTSGHTDTQYF. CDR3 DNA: TGTGCCAGCAGCACAGGTCGGACTAGCGGTCACACAGATACGCAGTATTTT.

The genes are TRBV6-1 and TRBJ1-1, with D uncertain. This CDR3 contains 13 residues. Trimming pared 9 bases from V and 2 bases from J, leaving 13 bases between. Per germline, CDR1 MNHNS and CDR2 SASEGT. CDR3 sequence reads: CASTEQINTEAFF. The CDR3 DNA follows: TGTGCCAGTACTGAACAGATAAACACTGAAGCTTTCTTT.

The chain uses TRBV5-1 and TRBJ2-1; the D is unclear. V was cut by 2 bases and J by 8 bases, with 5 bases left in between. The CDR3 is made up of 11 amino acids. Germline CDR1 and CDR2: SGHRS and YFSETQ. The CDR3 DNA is TGCGCCAGCAGCTTCTTTGATGAGCAGTTCTTC. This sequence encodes CASSFFDEQFF.

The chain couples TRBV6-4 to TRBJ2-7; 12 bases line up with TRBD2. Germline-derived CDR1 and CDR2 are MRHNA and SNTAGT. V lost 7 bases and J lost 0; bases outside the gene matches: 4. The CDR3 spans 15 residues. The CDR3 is CASTGLAGSSYEQYF. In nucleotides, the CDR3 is TGTGCCAGCACCGGACTAGCGGGGAGCTCCTACGAGCAGTACTTC.

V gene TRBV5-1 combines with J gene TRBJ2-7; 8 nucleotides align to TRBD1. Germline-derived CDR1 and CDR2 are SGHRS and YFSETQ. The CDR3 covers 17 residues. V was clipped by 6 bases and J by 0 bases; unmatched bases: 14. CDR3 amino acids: CASTPDPGGPSSYEQYF. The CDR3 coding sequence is TGCGCCAGCACCCCCGACCCAGGGGGCCCCTCCTCCTACGAGCAGTACTTC.